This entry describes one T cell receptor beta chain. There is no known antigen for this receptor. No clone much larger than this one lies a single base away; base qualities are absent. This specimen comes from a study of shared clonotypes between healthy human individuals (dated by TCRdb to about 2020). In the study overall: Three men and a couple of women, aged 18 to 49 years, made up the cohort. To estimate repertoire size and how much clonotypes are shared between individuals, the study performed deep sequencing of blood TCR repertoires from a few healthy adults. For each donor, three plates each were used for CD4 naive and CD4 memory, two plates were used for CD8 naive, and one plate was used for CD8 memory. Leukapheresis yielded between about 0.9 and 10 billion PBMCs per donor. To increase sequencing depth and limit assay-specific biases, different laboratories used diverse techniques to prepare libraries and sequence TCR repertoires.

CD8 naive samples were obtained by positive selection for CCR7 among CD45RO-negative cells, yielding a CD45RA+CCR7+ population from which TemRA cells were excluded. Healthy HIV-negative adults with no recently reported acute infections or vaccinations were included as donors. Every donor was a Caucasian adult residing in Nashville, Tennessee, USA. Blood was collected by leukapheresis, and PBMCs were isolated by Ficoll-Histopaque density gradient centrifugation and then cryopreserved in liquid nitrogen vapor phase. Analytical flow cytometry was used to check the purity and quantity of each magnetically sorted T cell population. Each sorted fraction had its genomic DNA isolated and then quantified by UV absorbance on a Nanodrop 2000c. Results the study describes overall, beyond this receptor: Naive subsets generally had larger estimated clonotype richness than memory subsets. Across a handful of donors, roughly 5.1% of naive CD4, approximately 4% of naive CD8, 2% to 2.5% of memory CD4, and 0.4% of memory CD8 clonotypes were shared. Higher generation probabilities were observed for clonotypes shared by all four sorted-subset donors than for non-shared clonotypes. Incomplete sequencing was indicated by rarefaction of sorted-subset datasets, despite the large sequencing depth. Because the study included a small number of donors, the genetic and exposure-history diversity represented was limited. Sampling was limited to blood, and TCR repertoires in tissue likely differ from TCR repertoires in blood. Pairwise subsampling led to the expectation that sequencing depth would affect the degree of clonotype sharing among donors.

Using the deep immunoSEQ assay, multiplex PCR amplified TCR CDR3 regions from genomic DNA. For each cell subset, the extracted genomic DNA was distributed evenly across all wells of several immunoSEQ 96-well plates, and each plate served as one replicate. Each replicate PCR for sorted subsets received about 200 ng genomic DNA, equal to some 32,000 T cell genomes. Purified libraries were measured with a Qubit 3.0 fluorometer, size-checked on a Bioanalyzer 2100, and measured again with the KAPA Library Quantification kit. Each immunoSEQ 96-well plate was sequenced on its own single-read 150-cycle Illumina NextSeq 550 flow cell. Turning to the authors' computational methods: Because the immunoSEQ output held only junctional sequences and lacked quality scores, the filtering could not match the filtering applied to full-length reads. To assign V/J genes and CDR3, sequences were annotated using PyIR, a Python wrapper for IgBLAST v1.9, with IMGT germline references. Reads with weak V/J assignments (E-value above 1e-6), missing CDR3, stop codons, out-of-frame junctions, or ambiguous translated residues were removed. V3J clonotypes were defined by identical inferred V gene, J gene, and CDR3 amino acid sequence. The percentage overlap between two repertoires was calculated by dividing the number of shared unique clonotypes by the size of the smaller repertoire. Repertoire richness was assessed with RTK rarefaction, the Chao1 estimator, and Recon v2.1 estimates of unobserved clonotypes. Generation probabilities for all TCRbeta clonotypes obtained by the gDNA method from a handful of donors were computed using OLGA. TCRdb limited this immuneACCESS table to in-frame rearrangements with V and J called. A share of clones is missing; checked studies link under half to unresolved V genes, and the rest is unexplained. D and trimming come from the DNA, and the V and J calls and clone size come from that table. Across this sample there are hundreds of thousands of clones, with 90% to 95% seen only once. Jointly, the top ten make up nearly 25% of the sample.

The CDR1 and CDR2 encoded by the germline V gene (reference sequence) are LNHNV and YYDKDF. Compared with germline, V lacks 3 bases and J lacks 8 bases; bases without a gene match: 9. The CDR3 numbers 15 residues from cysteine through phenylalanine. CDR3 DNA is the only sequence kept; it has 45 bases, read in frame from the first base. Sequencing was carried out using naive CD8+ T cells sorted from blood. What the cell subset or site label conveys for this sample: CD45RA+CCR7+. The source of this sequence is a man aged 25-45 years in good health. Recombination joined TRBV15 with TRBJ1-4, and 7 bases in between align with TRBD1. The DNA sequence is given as TGTGCCACCAGCAGTCACGACAGGGTGCGAGAAAAACTGTTTTTT. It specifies CATSSHDRVREKLFF.